These 22 T cell receptor beta chains were all obtained from the same sample, sequenced in a study of blood T cell repertoires in COVID-19. The assay was immunoSEQ multiplex PCR, and TCRdb's table has in-frame clones only and misses some. The sample holds about 240,000 clones, about 85% seen once. Sequencing was performed on peripheral blood. These receptors all stem from a woman between 50 and 59 years old with COVID-19, enrolled during active disease.

This chain links TRBV18 with TRBJ1-2, with D hard to call. Trimming took off 3 bases at V and 4 bases at J, with 9 bases between the two ends. CDR3 length: 13 amino acids. Germline assignment: CDR1 KGHSH and CDR2 LQKENI. CDR3 loop: CASSPAEGYGYTF. The CDR3 nucleotides read TGTGCCAGCTCACCGGCGGAGGGCTATGGCTACACCTTC.

This clone was detected only a few times. This sequence joins TRBV7-2 and TRBJ2-7; 7 bases match TRBD1. J was trimmed by 3 bases and V by 4 bases; bases with no gene match: 6. The CDR3 sequence is 14 residues long. The V gene's germline CDR1 is SGHTA and CDR2 FQGNSA. The CDR3 sequence is CASSSTGSRYEQYF. As DNA, the CDR3 is TGTGCCAGCAGCTCGACAGGGAGCCGCTACGAGCAGTACTTC.

The genes are TRBV11-3 and TRBJ1-2, with TRBD1 identical over 7 bases. V dropped 5 bases and J dropped 0; count of bases not matched to a gene: 3. The CDR3 is made up of 14 amino acids. Germline assignment: CDR1 SGHNT and CDR2 YENEEA. CDR3 DNA: TGTGCCAGCAGCCCCGGGACAGCTAACTATGGCTACACCTTC. It yields the protein CASSPGTANYGYTF.

This clone was seen more than once but under ten times. The V gene is TRBV2, the J gene TRBJ1-5; D perhaps matches TRBD1 (5 bases). CDR3 size: 13 residues. Trimming shortened V by 6 bases and J by 1 base, and 7 bases separated the two germline ends. Germline-derived CDR1 and CDR2 are SNHLY and FYNNEI. CDR3 in DNA: TGTGCCAGCAGGGGGCAAAGCAATCAGCCCCAGCATTTT. This translates into CASRGQSNQPQHF.

This chain uses TRBV4-1 with TRBJ1-5, with a possible D match to TRBD1 (5 bases). V lost 0 bases and J 6 bases, leaving 6 bases between the germline ends. This CDR3 is 13 amino acids long. Per germline, CDR1 MGHRA and CDR2 YSYEKL. The chain's CDR3 is CASSQDRVQPQHF. CDR3 coding DNA: TGCGCCAGCAGCCAAGACAGGGTTCAGCCCCAGCATTTT.

The rearrangement joins TRBV2 to TRBJ1-2, with 8 bases that match TRBD1. With 8 bases clipped from V and 4 bases from J, the junction kept 9 bases outside the gene matches. The germline gives CDR1 SNHLY, CDR2 FYNNEI. This CDR3 has 14 amino acids. CDR3 sequence reads: CASGQGEFGYGYTF. The CDR3 DNA reads TGTGCCAGCGGACAGGGAGAGTTCGGCTATGGCTACACCTTC.

The J gene is TRBJ1-2, the V gene TRBV3-1 (or the pseudogene TRBV3-2), with 9 bases that match TRBD1. Germline trimming cut 11 bases from V and 5 bases from J; bases unmatched to any gene: 6. Germline assignment: CDR1 LGHDT and CDR2 YNNKEL (reference sequence). CDR3 size: 12 residues. In nucleotides, the CDR3 is TGTGCCGCGACCGGGACAGGGTATGGCTACACCTTC. Translated: CAATGTGYGYTF.

The chain uses TRBV4-2 and TRBJ1-3; 7 bases agree with TRBD1. The CDR3 has 16 residues. The junction had 5 bases not matched to a gene; V was cut back by 3 bases and J by 0 bases. CDR1 LGHNA and CDR2 YNFKEQ come from the germline V gene. Here the CDR3 reads CASSQNRGYSGNTIYF. The CDR3 region has the DNA TGTGCCAGCAGCCAGAACAGGGGCTACTCTGGAAACACCATATATTTT.

This CDR3 reads CASSPYPRGPREKLFF. CDR3 DNA: TGTGCCAGCAGTCCCTACCCGAGGGGGCCCAGGGAAAAACTGTTTTTT. The gene calls are TRBV3-1 (or the pseudogene TRBV3-2) and TRBJ1-4; 7 bases match TRBD1. The CDR3 runs 16 residues. CDR1 and CDR2 (germline): LGHDT, YNNKEL (reference sequence). V was pared by 6 bases and J by 8 bases, with 15 bases of the junction left unmatched.

The V call is TRBV28, the J call TRBJ2-7; D may be TRBD2 (6 bases). CDR3 length: 12 amino acids. Germline loops: CDR1 MDHEN, CDR2 SYDVKM. V lost 8 bases and J lost 5, with 13 bases in between. CDR3 DNA: TGTGCCAGCCGGACGGGCGGGAACGAGCAGTACGTC. It is translated as CASRTGGNEQYV.

The CDR3 bases are TGTGCCAGCATCCAAAGGGTGGCTAGCGGGGGGTATCCCCAAGAGACCCAGTACTTC. It translates to CASIQRVASGGYPQETQYF. This chain joins TRBV27 and TRBJ2-5; 11 nucleotides align to TRBD2. The germline gives CDR1 MNHEY, CDR2 SMNVEV (reference sequence). The CDR3 covers 19 residues. The J segment lost 1 base and the V segment lost 7 bases, leaving 17 bases of the junction unmatched.

This chain joins TRBV2 and TRBJ2-1; TRBD1 agrees at 9 bases. Germline assignment: CDR1 SNHLY and CDR2 FYNNEI. The CDR3 is 14 residues long. The V segment lost 5 bases and the J segment 3 bases; nucleotides outside the gene matches: 2. The CDR3 loop is CASSWDRDYNEQFF. The DNA for the CDR3 is TGTGCCAGCAGTTGGGACAGGGACTACAATGAGCAGTTCTTC. Full variable domain (missing parts from reference TRBV2 and TRBJ2-1): EPEVTQTPSHQVTQMGQEVILRCVPISNHLYFYWYRQILGQKVEFLVSFYNNEISEKSEIFDDQFSVERPDGSNFTLKIRSTKLEDSAMYFCASSWDRDYNEQFFGPGTRLTVL.

The chain links TRBV7-8 to TRBJ2-1; 7 bases are a match to TRBD2. The V and J ends lost 5 bases and 4 bases, in that order; junction bases with no gene match: 14. Germline CDR1 reads SGHVS; CDR2 reads FQNEAQ. The CDR3 extends over 17 amino acids. CDR3 residues: CASSKEGLAVSYNEQFF. CDR3 in DNA: TGTGCCAGCAGCAAAGAGGGCCTAGCGGTCTCGTACAATGAGCAGTTCTTC.

This chain connects TRBV5-6 to TRBJ2-1; D is ambiguous. Per germline, CDR1 SGHDT and CDR2 YYEEEE. CDR3 length: 13 amino acids. Trimming pared 4 bases from V and 4 bases from J, leaving 9 bases between. The CDR3 is CASSRLSYNEQFF. In DNA form, the CDR3 reads TGTGCCAGCAGCCGTTTGAGTTACAATGAGCAGTTCTTC.

The genes are TRBV24-1 and TRBJ2-7, with D possibly being TRBD1 (6 bases). Trimming shortened V by 1 base and J by 2 bases, and 14 bases separated the two germline ends. The CDR3 is 16 amino acids. Germline V CDR1 and CDR2: KGHDR, SFDVKD. CDR3 loop: CATSDLPTGLTYEQYV. CDR3 coding DNA: TGTGCCACCAGTGATTTACCCACAGGGTTAACCTACGAGCAGTACGTC.

The chain joins TRBV19 to TRBJ1-6, with a possible D match to TRBD1 (6 bases). The CDR3 is 14 amino acids. The V and J ends lost 6 bases and 8 bases respectively, with 14 bases between them. CDR1 is LNHDA, CDR2 SQIVND, per germline (reference sequence). The CDR3 DNA reads TGTGCCAGTAGCCGGGGACAAGCAGATTCACCCCTCCACTTT. Translation gives CASSRGQADSPLHF.

The rearrangement joins TRBV13 to TRBJ2-7; 9 bases line up with TRBD2. The CDR3 has 19 amino acids. The V gene end was trimmed by 1 base and the J gene end by 2 bases; junction bases not matched to a gene: 15. Germline V gives CDR1 PRHDT, CDR2 FYEKMQ (reference sequence). CDR3 sequence (DNA): TGTGCCAGCAGCTTAGTGGGAGCGGGGGGACCCATACAGCCCTACGAGCAGTACTTC. Residues: CASSLVGAGGPIQPYEQYF.

This clone was detected once. V and J are TRBV5-6 and TRBJ1-5; possible D gene TRBD1, 6 bases. This CDR3 is built from 15 residues. Germline V gives CDR1 SGHDT, CDR2 YYEEEE. V was trimmed by 3 bases and J by 6 bases, leaving 16 bases between them. The chain's CDR3 is CASSWKQGPAQPQHF. CDR3 nucleotides: TGTGCCAGCAGCTGGAAACAGGGTCCGGCTCAGCCCCAGCATTTT.

The chain carries TRBV6-4 and TRBJ1-1, with D possibly being TRBD1 (6 bases). Trimming shortened V by 0 bases and J by 4 bases, and 9 bases separated the two germline ends. CDR1 and CDR2 from the germline V gene are MRHNA and SNTAGT. This CDR3 region has 14 residues. As DNA, the CDR3 is TGTGCCAGCAGTGACTCAGGGGGGGGCACTGAAGCTTTCTTT. Translation: CASSDSGGGTEAFF.

This clone was found many times. The CDR3 reads CASSYSIGSDIQYF. CDR3 bases: TGTGCCAGCAGTTACTCTATCGGGAGTGACATTCAGTACTTC. This chain links TRBV6-5 with TRBJ2-4; a possible D gene is TRBD2 (6 bases). This CDR3 is built from 14 residues. Trimming shortened V by 0 bases and J by 8 bases, and 11 bases separated the two germline ends. The V gene's germline CDR1 is MNHEY and CDR2 SVGAGI.

The chain has TRBV5-6 and TRBJ1-2; 9 bases agree with TRBD1. This CDR3 contains 16 residues. V lost 1 base and J lost 7; bases outside the gene matches: 11. Germline CDR1 is SGHDT and CDR2 is YYEEEE. The CDR3 nucleotides read TGTGCCAGCAGCTTGCGAACAGGGGGCACCCGCCTTGGCTACACCTTC. Protein sequence: CASSLRTGGTRLGYTF.

This rearrangement joins TRBV3-1 (or the pseudogene TRBV3-2) to TRBJ2-1; 7 bases fit TRBD1. The CDR3 is 14 amino acids. Germline loops: CDR1 LGHDT, CDR2 YNNKEL (reference sequence). V lost 2 bases and J lost 8; bases outside the gene matches: 6. This CDR3 is CASSQLIGGDEQFF. The CDR3 DNA is TGTGCCAGCAGCCAACTCATAGGGGGCGATGAGCAGTTCTTC.